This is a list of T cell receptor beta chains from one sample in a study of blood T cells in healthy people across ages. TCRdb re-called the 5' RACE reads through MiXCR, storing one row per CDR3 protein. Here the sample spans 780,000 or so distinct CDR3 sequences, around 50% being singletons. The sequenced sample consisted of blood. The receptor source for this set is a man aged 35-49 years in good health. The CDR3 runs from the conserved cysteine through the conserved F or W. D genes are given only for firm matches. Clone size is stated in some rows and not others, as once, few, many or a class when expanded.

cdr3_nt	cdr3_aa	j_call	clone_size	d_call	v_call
TGTGCCACCAGTACTGCGTACTTTTCAGATACGCAGTATTTT	CATSTAYFSDTQYF	TRBJ2-3	-	-	TRBV24-1
TGTGCCAGCAGTTACGGGACAGCCCCCGTTTGGGCTTTCTTT	CASSYGTAPVWAFF	TRBJ1-1	-	TRBD1	TRBV6-5
TGTGCCAGCAGCGTAGATCGCCAGGGAGATTACGAGCAGTACTTC	CASSVDRQGDYEQYF	TRBJ2-7	few	-	TRBV9
TGTGCCAGCAGTTACCTCCCGGCCATGGACTATGGCTACACCTTC	CASSYLPAMDYGYTF	TRBJ1-2	-	-	TRBV6-5
TGTGCCAGCAGCTTAGCGTCGTCAGGGGCGAGCAATCAGCCCCAGCATTTT	CASSLASSGASNQPQHF	TRBJ1-5	-	-	TRBV7-9
TGTGCCAGCAGCGCACTGGACAGACCTAACTATGGCTACACCTTC	CASSALDRPNYGYTF	TRBJ1-2	few	-	TRBV7-2
TGTGCCAGCAGCGTAGTGGGCGGGAGGGCCACAAATGAGCAGTTCTTC	CASSVVGGRATNEQFF	TRBJ2-1	once	TRBD2	TRBV9
TGCAGCGTTCGACAGGGGCCCTATGGCTACACCTTC	CSVRQGPYGYTF	TRBJ1-2	few	TRBD1	TRBV29-1
TGTGCCAGCAGCGCGCAGTTCAATTCACCCCTCCACTTT	CASSAQFNSPLHF	TRBJ1-6	few	-	TRBV3-1
TGTGCCAGCAGCTTGGGGATCGGGACGGATACGCAGTATTTT	CASSLGIGTDTQYF	TRBJ2-3	-	-	TRBV7-2
TGCAGTGCCGGGACAGGGGGCATGGGCAATCAGCCCCAGCATTTT	CSAGTGGMGNQPQHF	TRBJ1-5	-	TRBD1	TRBV20-1
TGTGCCAGCAGCCAAGAATCTCAGGGGGGCAATGAGCAGTTCTTC	CASSQESQGGNEQFF	TRBJ2-1	-	-	TRBV14
TGTGCCAGCAGACGTCGGGACAGGGGGCTGTTTAATGAAAAACTGTTTTTT	CASRRRDRGLFNEKLFF	TRBJ1-4	-	TRBD1	TRBV28
TGTGCCAGCAGCTCAGAGGAGCAGTTCTTC	CASSSEEQFF	TRBJ2-1	-	-	TRBV9
TGTGCCAGCAGGCCGGGACACAGCACAGATACGCAGTATTTT	CASRPGHSTDTQYF	TRBJ2-3	-	-	TRBV12-3/TRBV12-4
TGTGCCAGCAGCTTCGGGACAGCCCAAGGAAAGACAGCTTTCTTT	CASSFGTAQGKTAFF	TRBJ1-1	-	TRBD1	TRBV7-2
TGCAGCTCGACCCCGGGACAGGGGAACAATGAGCAGTTCTTC	CSSTPGQGNNEQFF	TRBJ2-1	-	TRBD1	TRBV29-1
TGCGCCAGCAGCCTCCTGGGGGGGGCCACCGGGGAGCTGTTTTTT	CASSLLGGATGELFF	TRBJ2-2	few	-	TRBV4-3
TGCAGTGCCAGAGATCATCGAAGAAACATTCAGTACTTC	CSARDHRRNIQYF	TRBJ2-4	-	-	TRBV20-1
TGCGCCAGCAGCTCCGACAGGGCTGTCCTCCACTTT	CASSSDRAVLHF	TRBJ1-6	few	TRBD1	TRBV5-1
TGTGCCAGCAGCTTACGGGCTGCGTCAAGCGAGCAGTACTTC	CASSLRAASSEQYF	TRBJ2-7	few	-	TRBV7-3
TGCAGTGCTAGAGATACGGGGTCCTATGGCTACACCTTC	CSARDTGSYGYTF	TRBJ1-2	once	-	TRBV20-1
TGTGCTACACAGGGTGGGACAGATACGCAGTATTTT	CATQGGTDTQYF	TRBJ2-3	-	-	TRBV7-2
TGCGCCAGCGGAAGGGGTGGGCACAGCTCCTACAATGAGCAGTTCTTC	CASGRGGHSSYNEQFF	TRBJ2-1	-	-	TRBV5-1
TGCGCCAGCAGCTTGGAGGGTAGGCCCAATCAGCCCCAGCATTTT	CASSLEGRPNQPQHF	TRBJ1-5	few	-	TRBV5-1
TGTGCCAGCAGCTTCGACATGCGTCTAAACATTCAGTACTTC	CASSFDMRLNIQYF	TRBJ2-4	-	-	TRBV7-2
TGTGCCAGCAGCGGGGGTAATGACGCTGAAGCTTTCTTT	CASSGGNDAEAFF	TRBJ1-1	-	-	TRBV7-9
TGTGCCACCAGTGATAGGCAGGGTGTAATGGAGACCCAGTACTTC	CATSDRQGVMETQYF	TRBJ2-5	few	-	TRBV24-1
TGTGCCACTAGCGGGGCCACAGATACGCAGTATTTT	CATSGATDTQYF	TRBJ2-3	few	TRBD2	TRBV12-3/TRBV12-4
TGCAGTGCCCAAGCAGAGTGGTGGGGGGCGGGCAATGAGCAGTACTTC	CSAQAEWWGAGNEQYF	TRBJ2-5	few	-	TRBV20-1
TGTGCCAGCAGCGAGGTGACGATCTACCGGCCCCGGGAGCAGTTCTTC	CASSEVTIYRPREQFF	TRBJ2-1	-	-	TRBV21-1
TGTGCCAACAGTTTCGAGCGGGGGCAATTCAATGAGCAGTACTTC	CANSFERGQFNEQYF	TRBJ2-5	-	TRBD2	TRBV12-3/TRBV12-4
TGCAGTGCTACCAAGGGACAGGGGGACCTCAGCTATGGCTACACCTTC	CSATKGQGDLSYGYTF	TRBJ1-2	few	TRBD1	TRBV20-1
TGTGCCAGCATCCTCTCCGGGACAGCGTACAATGAGCAGTACTTC	CASILSGTAYNEQYF	TRBJ2-7	-	TRBD1	TRBV28